This T cell receptor beta chain appears in the sequencing data of a study of response to subunit inactivated influenza vaccine. Overall study results and limits: New T cells are recruited in small numbers by each seasonal influenza vaccination, according to the authors' suggestion.

This clonotype has a handful of counts. Its specificity is unknown. V shed 3 bases, J shed 3 bases, and the junction held 10 bases outside the gene matches. The germline CDR1 and CDR2 sequences are GTSNPN and SVGIG (reference sequence). The CDR3 spans 15 residues. A single record per CDR3 protein comes from TCRdb applying MiXCR to the RT-PCR reads. Of about 570,000 distinct CDR3 sequences detected, over 9% appear once; the ten largest clones hold approximately 11%. The sample was also linked to a second study, of T cells expressing NK-cell markers. That work states: With UMIs, 5'RACE template switching was used to make TCR beta cDNA.

The receptor was isolated from a man aged 50-60 years who received an inactivated influenza vaccine. Specimen: PBMCs from blood, collected on the day of vaccination. The J gene is TRBJ2-5, the V gene TRBV30; 7 nucleotides match TRBD1. DNA for the CDR3: TGTGCCTGGAGAGGACCGGGACAGAAGGAAGAGACCCAGTACTTC. It encodes CAWRGPGQKEETQYF. Looking up the rest from reference TRBV30 and TRBJ2-5 gives the full variable domain: SQTIHQWPATLVQPVGSPLSLECTVEGTSNPNLYWYRQAAGRGLQLLFYSVGIGQISSEVPQNLSASRPQDRQFILSSKKLLLSDSGFYLCAWRGPGQKEETQYFGPGTRLLVL.